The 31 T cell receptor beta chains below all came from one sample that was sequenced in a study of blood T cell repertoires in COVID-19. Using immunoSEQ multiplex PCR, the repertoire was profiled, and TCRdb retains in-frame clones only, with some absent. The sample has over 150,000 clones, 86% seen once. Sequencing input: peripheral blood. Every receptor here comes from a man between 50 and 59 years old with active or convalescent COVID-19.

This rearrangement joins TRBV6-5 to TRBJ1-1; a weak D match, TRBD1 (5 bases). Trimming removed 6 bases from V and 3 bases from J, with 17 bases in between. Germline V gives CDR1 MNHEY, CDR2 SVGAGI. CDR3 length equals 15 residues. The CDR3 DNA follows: TGTGCCAGCAGGTACATTCAGGGAGGGTACACTGAAGCTTTCTTT. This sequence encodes CASRYIQGGYTEAFF.

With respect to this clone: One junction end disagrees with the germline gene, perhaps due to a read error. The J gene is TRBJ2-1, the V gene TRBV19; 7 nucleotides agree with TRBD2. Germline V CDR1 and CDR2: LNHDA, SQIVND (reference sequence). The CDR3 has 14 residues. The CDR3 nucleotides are TGTGCCAGTAGTGATTCGGGGGACTACGATGAGCAGTTCTTC. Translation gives CASSDSGDYDEQFF.

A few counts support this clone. The chain's CDR3 is CASSQGDQPQHF. Written as DNA, the CDR3 is TGTGCCAGCAGCCAAGGCGATCAGCCCCAGCATTTT. The chain links TRBV3-1 (or the pseudogene TRBV3-2) to TRBJ1-5, with D uncertain. The V and J ends lost 1 base and 5 bases respectively, with 3 bases between them. Germline-derived CDR1 and CDR2 are LGHDT and YNNKEL (reference sequence). This CDR3 has 12 amino acids.

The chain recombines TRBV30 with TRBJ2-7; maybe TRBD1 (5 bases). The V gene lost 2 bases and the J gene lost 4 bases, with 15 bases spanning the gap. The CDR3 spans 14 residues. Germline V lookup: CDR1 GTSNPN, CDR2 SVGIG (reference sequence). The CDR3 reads CAWSKLETVYEQYF. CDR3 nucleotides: TGTGCCTGGAGTAAGCTAGAGACAGTTTACGAGCAGTACTTC.

The CDR3 bases are TGTGCCAGCAGGGTCGCGGGGGGGCGGGCAGATACGCAGTATTTT. Residues: CASRVAGGRADTQYF. This rearrangement joins TRBV25-1 to TRBJ2-3, with 9 positions matching TRBD2. Germline V lookup: CDR1 MGHDK, CDR2 SYGVNS. The CDR3 has 15 residues. With V trimmed by 6 bases and J by 4 bases, 8 bases remained unmatched.

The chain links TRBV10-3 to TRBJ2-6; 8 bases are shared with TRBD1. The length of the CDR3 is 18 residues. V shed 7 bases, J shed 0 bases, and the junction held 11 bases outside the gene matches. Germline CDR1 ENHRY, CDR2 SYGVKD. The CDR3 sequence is CAIKEDRAALSGANVLTF. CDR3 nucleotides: TGTGCCATCAAAGAGGACAGGGCAGCCCTCTCTGGGGCCAACGTCCTGACTTTC.

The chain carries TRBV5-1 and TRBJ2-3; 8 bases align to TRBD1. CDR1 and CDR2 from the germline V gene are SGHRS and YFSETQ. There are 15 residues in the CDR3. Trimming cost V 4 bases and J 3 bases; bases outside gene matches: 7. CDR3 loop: CASSGRDRRTDTQYF. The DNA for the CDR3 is TGCGCCAGCAGCGGACGGGACAGGAGAACAGATACGCAGTATTTT.

CDR3 amino acids: CASSQDEGNSPLHF. The CDR3 nucleotides are TGTGCCAGCAGCCAAGACGAGGGAAATTCACCCCTCCACTTT. The J gene is TRBJ1-6, the V gene TRBV3-1 (or the pseudogene TRBV3-2); D not resolved. This CDR3 is built from 14 residues. Trimming cost V 0 bases and J 7 bases, with 7 bases left between them. CDR1 is LGHDT, CDR2 YNNKEL, per germline (reference sequence).

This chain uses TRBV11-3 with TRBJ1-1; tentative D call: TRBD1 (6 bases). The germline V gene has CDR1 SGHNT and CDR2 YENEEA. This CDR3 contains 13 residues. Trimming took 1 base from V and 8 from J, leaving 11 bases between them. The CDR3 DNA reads TGTGCCAGCAGCTTAGCATACAGGGCGGAAGCTTTCTTT. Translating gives CASSLAYRAEAFF.

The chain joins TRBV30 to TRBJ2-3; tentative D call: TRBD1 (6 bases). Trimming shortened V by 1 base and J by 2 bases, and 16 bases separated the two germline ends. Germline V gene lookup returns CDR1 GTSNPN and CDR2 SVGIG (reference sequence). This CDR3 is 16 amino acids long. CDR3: CAWSAGAGAFTDTQYF. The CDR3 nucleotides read TGTGCCTGGAGTGCCGGTGCAGGGGCTTTCACAGATACGCAGTATTTT.

CDR3 nucleotides: TGTGCCAGTAGGGTGACATATAGCTCCTACGAGCAGTACTTC. It yields the protein CASRVTYSSYEQYF. This rearrangement joins TRBV19 to TRBJ2-7; unclear D gene. The germline gives CDR1 LNHDA, CDR2 SQIVND (reference sequence). The CDR3 contains 14 residues. V lost 6 bases to trimming and J lost 0 bases, with 12 bases between them.

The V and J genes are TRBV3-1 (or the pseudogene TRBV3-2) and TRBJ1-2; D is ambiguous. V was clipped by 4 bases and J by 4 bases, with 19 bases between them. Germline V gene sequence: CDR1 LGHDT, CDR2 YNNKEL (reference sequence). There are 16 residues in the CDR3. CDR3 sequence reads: CASSPRTTGYFYGYTF. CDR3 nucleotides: TGTGCCAGCAGCCCCCGGACTACCGGTTATTTCTATGGCTACACCTTC.

In nucleotides, the CDR3 is TGTGCCAGCAGTCCCCCCGGGACAAAGTATTCACCCCTCCACTTT. This translates into CASSPPGTKYSPLHF. The chain joins TRBV27 to TRBJ1-6; TRBD1 is a possible D gene (6 bases). V lost 5 bases, J lost 8 bases, and 16 bases lay in between. The CDR3 is made up of 15 amino acids. Germline CDR1 reads MNHEY; CDR2 reads SMNVEV (reference sequence).

CDR3 amino acids: CASLYQGEETQYF. In DNA form, the CDR3 reads TGTGCCAGCCTATACCAGGGGGAAGAGACCCAGTACTTC. V and J are TRBV28 and TRBJ2-5, with TRBD1 matching over 7 bases. In germline, CDR1 is MDHEN, CDR2 SYDVKM. Trimming took 8 bases from V and 3 from J; bases not matched to a gene: 6. This CDR3 is 13 amino acids long. The full variable domain, rest sourced from reference TRBV28 and TRBJ2-5, is DVKVTQSSRYLVKRTGEKVFLECVQDMDHENMFWYRQDPGLGLRLIYFSYDVKMKEKGDIPEGYSVSREKKERFSLILESASTNQTSMYLCASLYQGEETQYFGPGTRLLVL.

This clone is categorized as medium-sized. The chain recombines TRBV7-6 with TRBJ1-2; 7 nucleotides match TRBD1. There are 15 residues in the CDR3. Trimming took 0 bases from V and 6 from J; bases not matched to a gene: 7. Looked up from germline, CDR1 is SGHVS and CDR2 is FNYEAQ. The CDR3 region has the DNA TGTGCCAGCAGCTTAGCAGCAGGGGGGCGGGATGGCTACACCTTC. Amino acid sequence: CASSLAAGGRDGYTF.

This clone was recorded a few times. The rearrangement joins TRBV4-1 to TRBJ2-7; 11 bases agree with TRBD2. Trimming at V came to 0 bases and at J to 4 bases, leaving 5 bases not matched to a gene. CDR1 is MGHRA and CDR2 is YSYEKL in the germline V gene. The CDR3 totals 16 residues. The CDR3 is CASSQDELAGVYEQYF. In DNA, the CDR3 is TGCGCCAGCAGCCAAGATGAACTAGCGGGAGTTTACGAGCAGTACTTC.

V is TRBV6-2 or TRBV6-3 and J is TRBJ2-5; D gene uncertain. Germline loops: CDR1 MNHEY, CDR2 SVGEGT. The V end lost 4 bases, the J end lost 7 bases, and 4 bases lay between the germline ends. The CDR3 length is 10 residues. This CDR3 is CASSSGTQYF. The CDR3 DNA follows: TGTGCCAGCAGTTCGGGGACCCAGTACTTC.

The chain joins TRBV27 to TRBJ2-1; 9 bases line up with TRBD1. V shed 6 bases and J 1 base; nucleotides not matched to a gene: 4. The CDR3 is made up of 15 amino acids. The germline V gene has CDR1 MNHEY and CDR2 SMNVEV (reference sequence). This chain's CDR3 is CASSLTGGSYNEQFF. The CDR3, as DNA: TGTGCCAGCAGCTTGACAGGGGGTTCCTACAATGAGCAGTTCTTC.

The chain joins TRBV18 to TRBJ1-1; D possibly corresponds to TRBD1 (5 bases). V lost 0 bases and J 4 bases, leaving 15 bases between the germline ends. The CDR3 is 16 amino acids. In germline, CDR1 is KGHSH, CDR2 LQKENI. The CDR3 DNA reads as TGTGCCAGCTCACCACCAGAGGGGTCGGGGGGCACTGAAGCTTTCTTT. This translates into CASSPPEGSGGTEAFF.

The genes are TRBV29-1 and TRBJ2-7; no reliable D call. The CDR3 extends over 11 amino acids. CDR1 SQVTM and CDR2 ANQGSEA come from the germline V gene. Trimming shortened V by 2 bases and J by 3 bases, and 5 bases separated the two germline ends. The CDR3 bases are TGCAGCGTTGAACTTTTCTACGAGCAGTACTTC. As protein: CSVELFYEQYF.

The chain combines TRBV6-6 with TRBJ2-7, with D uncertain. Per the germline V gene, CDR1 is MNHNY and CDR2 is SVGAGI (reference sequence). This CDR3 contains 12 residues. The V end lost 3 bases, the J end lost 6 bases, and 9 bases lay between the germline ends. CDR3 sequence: CASSYPEAEQYF. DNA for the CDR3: TGTGCCAGCAGTTATCCCGAGGCCGAGCAGTACTTC.

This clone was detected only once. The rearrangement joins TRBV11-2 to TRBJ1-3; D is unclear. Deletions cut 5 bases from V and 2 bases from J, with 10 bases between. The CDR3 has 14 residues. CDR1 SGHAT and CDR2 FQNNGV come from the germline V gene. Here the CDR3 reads CASSLSATGNTIYF. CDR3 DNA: TGTGCCAGCAGCCTCAGCGCTACTGGAAACACCATATATTTT.

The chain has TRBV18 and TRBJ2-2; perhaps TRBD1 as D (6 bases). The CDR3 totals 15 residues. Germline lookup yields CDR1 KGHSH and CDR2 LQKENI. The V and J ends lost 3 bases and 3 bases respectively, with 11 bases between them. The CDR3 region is CASSPRRTDTGELFF. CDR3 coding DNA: TGTGCCAGCTCACCGCGTAGGACAGACACCGGGGAGCTGTTTTTT.

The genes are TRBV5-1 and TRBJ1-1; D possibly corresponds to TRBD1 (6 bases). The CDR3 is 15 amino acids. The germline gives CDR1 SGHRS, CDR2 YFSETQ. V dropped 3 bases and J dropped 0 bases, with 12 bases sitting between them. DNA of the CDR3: TGCGCCAGCAGCTCGGGACACTCGATGAACACTGAAGCTTTCTTT. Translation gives CASSSGHSMNTEAFF.

Written as DNA, the CDR3 is TGTGCCAGCAGTGCGACAGGGGGCGGCTATGGCTACACCTTC. Translated: CASSATGGGYGYTF. The chain combines TRBV2 with TRBJ1-2; 10 positions agree with TRBD1. Germline CDR1 and CDR2: SNHLY and FYNNEI. The CDR3 contains 14 residues. After removal of 4 bases from V and 4 bases from J, the junction contained 3 bases not matched to a gene.

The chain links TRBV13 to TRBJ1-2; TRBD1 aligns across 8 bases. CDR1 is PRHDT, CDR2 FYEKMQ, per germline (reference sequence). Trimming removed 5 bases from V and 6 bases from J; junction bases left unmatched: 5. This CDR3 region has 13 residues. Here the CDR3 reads CASSTTGGNGYTF. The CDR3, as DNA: TGTGCCAGCAGCACCACAGGGGGAAATGGCTACACCTTC.

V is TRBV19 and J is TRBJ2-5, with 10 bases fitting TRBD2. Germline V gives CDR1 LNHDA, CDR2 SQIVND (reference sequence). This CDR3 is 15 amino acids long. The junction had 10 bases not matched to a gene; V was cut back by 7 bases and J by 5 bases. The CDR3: CASKQPGLAPETQYF. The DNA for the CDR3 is TGTGCCAGTAAGCAACCGGGACTAGCGCCGGAGACCCAGTACTTC.

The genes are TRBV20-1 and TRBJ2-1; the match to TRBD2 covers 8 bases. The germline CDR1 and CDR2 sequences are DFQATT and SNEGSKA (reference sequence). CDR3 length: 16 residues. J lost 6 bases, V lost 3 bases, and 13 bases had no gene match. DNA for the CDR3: TGCAGTGCTAGTTCGGTGGTGTCGGGAGGGCTCAATGAGCAGTTCTTC. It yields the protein CSASSVVSGGLNEQFF.

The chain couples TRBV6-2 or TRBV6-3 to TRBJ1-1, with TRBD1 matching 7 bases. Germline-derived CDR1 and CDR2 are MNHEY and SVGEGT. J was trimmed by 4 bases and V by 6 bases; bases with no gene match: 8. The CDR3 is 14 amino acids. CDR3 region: CASSLTGSATEAFF. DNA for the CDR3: TGTGCCAGCAGCCTGACAGGGTCGGCCACTGAAGCTTTCTTT.

The CDR3 DNA reads TGTGCCAGCGTAGGTCTAGCTGTGGATGAGCAGTTCTTC. Encoded protein: CASVGLAVDEQFF. The chain has TRBV7-2 and TRBJ2-1, with D perhaps TRBD2 (5 bases). Trimming pared 8 bases from V and 8 bases from J, leaving 16 bases between. The CDR3 runs 13 residues. Germline CDR1 reads SGHTA; CDR2 reads FQGNSA.

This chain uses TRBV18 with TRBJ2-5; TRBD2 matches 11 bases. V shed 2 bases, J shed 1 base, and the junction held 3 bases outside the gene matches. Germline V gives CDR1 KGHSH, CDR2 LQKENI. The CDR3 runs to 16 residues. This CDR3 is CASSPRLAGRQETQYF. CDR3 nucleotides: TGTGCCAGCTCACCAAGACTAGCGGGGCGCCAAGAGACCCAGTACTTC. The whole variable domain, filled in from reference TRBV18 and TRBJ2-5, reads NAGVMQNPRHLVRRRGQEARLRCSPMKGHSHVYWYRQLPEEGLKFMVYLQKENIIDESGMPKERFSAEFPKEGPSILRIQQVVRGDSAAYFCASSPRLAGRQETQYFGPGTRLLVL.